This is a list of T cell receptor beta chains from one sample in a study of blood T cell repertoires in COVID-19. Sequencing was performed with immunoSEQ multiplex PCR; in TCRdb, only in-frame clones are kept and a portion is missing. The sample has some 180,000 clones, 80% to 90% seen once. The specimen was peripheral blood. Receptors originate from a woman older than 75 with COVID-19, enrolled during active disease. The CDR3 runs from the conserved cysteine through the conserved F or W. The D gene is left open where the match is weak. Rows give clone size only sometimes, using once, few, many, or a class for an expanded clone.

size	length	V	D	J	CDR3	DNA
NA	14	TRBV29-1	TRBD1	TRBJ1-1	CSVLDRQGNTEAFF	TGCAGCGTTCTGGACCGACAGGGAAACACTGAAGCTTTCTTT
few	16	TRBV27	NA	TRBJ1-2	CASSSKPGGGNYGYTF	TGTGCCAGCAGTTCTAAACCCGGGGGGGGGAACTATGGCTACACCTTC
NA	18	TRBV4-2	TRBD2	TRBJ2-1	CASSQVLAGAFSYNEQFF	TGTGCCAGCAGCCAAGTACTAGCGGGCGCTTTTTCCTACAATGAGCAGTTCTTC
once	16	TRBV24-1	TRBD1	TRBJ1-2	CATSDSGQGSPYGYTF	TGTGCCACCAGTGATTCGGGACAGGGGAGCCCCTATGGCTACACCTTC
NA	13	TRBV5-1	TRBD1	TRBJ2-7	CASSRGQGYEQYF	TGCGCCAGCAGCCGGGGACAGGGGTACGAGCAGTACTTC
NA	12	TRBV24-1	NA	TRBJ1-2	CATSDPFYGYTF	TGTGCCACCAGTGACCCTTTTTATGGCTACACCTTC
NA	17	TRBV23-1	NA	TRBJ2-3	CASSQSITVVSTDTQYF	TGCGCCAGCAGTCAATCGATAACGGTCGTCAGCACAGATACGCAGTATTTT
NA	14	TRBV13	NA	TRBJ2-7	CASSLGVRGYEQYF	TGTGCCAGCAGCTTGGGAGTTCGGGGCTACGAGCAGTACTTC
NA	14	TRBV6-5	NA	TRBJ2-7	CASSYSTGVYEQYF	TGTGCCAGCAGTTACTCGACCGGGGTCTACGAGCAGTACTTC
NA	15	TRBV5-5	NA	TRBJ1-5	CASSLGVAEVQPQHF	TGTGCCAGCAGCTTAGGCGTGGCAGAGGTTCAGCCCCAGCATTTT
once	16	TRBV27	NA	TRBJ1-1	CASSLWGGALLSDAFF	TGTGCCAGCAGTTTATGGGGGGGCGCACTCCTGTCGGATGCTTTCTTT
NA	16	TRBV7-8	NA	TRBJ1-2	CASSLASGIYNYGYTF	TGTGCCAGCAGCTTAGCGTCAGGCATCTACAACTATGGCTACACCTTC
few	15	TRBV18	TRBD1	TRBJ1-2	CASSPGQGIGYGYTF	TGTGCCAGCTCACCAGGACAGGGGATTGGCTATGGCTACACCTTC
once	14	TRBV6-2/TRBV6-3	TRBD1	TRBJ1-6	CASSSDREIPPLHF	TGTGCCAGCAGTTCGGACAGGGAAATTCCACCCCTCCACTTT